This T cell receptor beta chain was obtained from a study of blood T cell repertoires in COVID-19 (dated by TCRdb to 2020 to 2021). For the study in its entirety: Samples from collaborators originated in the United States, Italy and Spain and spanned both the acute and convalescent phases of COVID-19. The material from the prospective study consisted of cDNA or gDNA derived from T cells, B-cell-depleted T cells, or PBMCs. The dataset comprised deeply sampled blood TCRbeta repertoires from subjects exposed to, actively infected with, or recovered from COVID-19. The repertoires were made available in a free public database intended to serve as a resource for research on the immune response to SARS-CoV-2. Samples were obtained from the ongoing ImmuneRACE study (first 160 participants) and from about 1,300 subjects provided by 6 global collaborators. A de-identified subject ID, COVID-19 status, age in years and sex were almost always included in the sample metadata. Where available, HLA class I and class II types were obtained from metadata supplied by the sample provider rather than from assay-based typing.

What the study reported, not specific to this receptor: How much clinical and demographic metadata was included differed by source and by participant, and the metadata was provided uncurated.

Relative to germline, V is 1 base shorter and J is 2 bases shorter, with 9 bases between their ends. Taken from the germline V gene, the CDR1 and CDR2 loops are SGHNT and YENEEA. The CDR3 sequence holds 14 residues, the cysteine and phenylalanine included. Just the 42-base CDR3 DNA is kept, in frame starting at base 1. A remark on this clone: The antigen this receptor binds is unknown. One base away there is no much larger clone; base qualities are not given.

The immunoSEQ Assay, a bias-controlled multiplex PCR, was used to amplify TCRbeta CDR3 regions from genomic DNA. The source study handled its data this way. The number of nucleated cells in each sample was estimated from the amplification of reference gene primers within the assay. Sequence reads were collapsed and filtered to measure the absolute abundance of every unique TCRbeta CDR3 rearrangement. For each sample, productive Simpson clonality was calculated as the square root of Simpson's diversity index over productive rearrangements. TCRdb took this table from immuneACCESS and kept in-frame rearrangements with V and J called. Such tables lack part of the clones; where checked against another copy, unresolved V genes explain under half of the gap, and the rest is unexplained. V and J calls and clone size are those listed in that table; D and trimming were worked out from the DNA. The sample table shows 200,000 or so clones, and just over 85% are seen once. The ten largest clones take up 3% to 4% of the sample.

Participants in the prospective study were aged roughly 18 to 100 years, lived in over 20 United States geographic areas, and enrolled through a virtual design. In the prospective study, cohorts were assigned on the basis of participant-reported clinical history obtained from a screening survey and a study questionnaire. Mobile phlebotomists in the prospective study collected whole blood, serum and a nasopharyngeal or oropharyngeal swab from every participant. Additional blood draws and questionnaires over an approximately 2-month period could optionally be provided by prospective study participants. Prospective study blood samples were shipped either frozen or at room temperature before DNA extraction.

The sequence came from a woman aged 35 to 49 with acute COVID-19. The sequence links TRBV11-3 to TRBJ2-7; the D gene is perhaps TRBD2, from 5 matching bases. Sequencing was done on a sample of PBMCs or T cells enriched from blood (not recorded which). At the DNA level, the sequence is TGTGCCAGCAGCTTAGCGGACTCCGCCTACGAGCAGTACTTC. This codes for CASSLADSAYEQYF.